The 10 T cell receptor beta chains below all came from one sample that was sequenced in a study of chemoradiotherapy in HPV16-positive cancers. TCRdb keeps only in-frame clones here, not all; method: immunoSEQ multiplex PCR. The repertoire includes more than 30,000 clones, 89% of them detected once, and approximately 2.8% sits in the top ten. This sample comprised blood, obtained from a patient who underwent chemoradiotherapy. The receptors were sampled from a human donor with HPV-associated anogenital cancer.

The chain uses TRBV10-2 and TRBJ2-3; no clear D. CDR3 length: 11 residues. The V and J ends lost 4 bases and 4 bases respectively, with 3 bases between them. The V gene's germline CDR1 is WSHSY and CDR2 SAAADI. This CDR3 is CASSASDTQYF. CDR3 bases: TGCGCCAGCAGTGCTTCAGATACGCAGTATTTT.

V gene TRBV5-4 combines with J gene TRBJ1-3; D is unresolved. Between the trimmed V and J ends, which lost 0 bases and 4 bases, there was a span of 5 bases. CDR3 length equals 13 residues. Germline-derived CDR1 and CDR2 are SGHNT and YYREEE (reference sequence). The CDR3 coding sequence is TGTGCCAGCAGCTTGGATCGCGGAAACACCATATATTTT. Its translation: CASSLDRGNTIYF.

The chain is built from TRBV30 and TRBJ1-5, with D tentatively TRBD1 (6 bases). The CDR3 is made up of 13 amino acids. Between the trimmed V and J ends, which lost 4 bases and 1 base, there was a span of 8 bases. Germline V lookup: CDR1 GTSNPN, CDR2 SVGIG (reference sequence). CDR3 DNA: TGTGCCTGGAACACAGGGAGCAATCAGCCCCAGCATTTT. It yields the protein CAWNTGSNQPQHF. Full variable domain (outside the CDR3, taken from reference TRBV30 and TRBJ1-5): SQTIHQWPATLVQPVGSPLSLECTVEGTSNPNLYWYRQAAGRGLQLLFYSVGIGQISSEVPQNLSASRPQDRQFILSSKKLLLSDSGFYLCAWNTGSNQPQHFGDGTRLSIL.

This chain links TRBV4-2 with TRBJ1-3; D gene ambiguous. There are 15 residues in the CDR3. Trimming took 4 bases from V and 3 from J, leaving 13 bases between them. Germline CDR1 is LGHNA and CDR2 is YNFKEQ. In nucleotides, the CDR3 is TGTGCCAGCAGCCTCGCTTCGGACCGTGGAAACACCATATATTTT. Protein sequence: CASSLASDRGNTIYF.

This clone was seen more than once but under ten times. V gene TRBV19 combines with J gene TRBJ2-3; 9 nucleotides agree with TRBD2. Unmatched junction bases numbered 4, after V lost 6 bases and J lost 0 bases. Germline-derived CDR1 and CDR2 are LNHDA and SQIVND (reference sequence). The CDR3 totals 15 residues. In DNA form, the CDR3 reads TGTGCCAGTAGAAGGACTAGCGCTAGCACAGATACGCAGTATTTT. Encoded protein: CASRRTSASTDTQYF.

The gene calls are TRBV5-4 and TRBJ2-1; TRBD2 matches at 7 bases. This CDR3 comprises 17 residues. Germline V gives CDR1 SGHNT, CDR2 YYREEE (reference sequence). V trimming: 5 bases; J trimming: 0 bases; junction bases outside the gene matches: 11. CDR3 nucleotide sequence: TGTGCCAGCAGTCGAACTAGCGTCCTGAGCTCCTACAATGAGCAGTTCTTC. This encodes CASSRTSVLSSYNEQFF. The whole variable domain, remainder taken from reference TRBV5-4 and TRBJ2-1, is ETGVTQSPTHLIKTRGQQVTLRCSSQSGHNTVSWYQQALGQGPQFIFQYYREEENGRGNFPPRFSGLQFPNYSSELNVNALELDDSALYLCASSRTSVLSSYNEQFFGPGTRLTVL.

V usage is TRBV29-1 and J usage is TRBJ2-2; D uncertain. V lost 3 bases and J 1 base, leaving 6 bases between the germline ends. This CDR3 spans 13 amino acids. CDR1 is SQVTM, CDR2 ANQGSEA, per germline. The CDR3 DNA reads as TGCAGCGTTGAGAAACAGAACACCGGGGAGCTGTTTTTT. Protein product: CSVEKQNTGELFF.

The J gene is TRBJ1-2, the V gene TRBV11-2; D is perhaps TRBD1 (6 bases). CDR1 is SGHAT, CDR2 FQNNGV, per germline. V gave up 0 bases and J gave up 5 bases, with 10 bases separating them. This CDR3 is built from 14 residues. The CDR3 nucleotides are TGTGCCAGCAGCTTAGAACGCCAGGGGTATGGCTACACCTTC. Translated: CASSLERQGYGYTF.

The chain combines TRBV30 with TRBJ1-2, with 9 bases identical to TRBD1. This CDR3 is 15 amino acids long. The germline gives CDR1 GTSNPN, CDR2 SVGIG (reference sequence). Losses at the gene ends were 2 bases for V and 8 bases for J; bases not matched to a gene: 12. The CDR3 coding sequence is TGTGCCTGGAGTACGGGACAGGGAGACCTAAGGGGCTACACCTTC. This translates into CAWSTGQGDLRGYTF.

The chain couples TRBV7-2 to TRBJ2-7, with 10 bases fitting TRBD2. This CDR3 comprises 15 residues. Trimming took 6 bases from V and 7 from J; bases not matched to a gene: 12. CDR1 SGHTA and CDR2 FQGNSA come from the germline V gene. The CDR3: CASRSTSGLRGEQYF. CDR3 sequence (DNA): TGTGCCAGCAGATCGACTAGCGGGCTACGAGGGGAGCAGTACTTC.